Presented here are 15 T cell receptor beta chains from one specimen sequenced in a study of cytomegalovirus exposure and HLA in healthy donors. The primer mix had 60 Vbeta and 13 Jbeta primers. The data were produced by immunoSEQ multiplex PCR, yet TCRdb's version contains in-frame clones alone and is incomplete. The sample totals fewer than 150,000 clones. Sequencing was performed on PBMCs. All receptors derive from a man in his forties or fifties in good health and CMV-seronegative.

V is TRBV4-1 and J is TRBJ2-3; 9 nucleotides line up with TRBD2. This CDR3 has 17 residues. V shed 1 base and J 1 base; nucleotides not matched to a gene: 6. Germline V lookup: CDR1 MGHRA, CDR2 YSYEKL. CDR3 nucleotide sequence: TGCGCCAGCAGCCAAGGGCCTAGCGGGGTAGGCACAGATACGCAGTATTTT. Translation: CASSQGPSGVGTDTQYF.

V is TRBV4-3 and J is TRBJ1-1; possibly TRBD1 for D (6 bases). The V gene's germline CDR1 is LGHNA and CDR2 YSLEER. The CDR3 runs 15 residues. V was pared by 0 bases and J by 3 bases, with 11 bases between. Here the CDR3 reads CASSQDQGLDTEAFF. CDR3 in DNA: TGCGCCAGCAGCCAAGATCAGGGGTTGGACACTGAAGCTTTCTTT.

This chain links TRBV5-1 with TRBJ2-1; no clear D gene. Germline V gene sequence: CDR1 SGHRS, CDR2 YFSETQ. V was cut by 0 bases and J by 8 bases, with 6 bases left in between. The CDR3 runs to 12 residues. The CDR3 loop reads CASSLGRDEQFF. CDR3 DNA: TGCGCCAGCAGCTTGGGCCGCGATGAGCAGTTCTTC.

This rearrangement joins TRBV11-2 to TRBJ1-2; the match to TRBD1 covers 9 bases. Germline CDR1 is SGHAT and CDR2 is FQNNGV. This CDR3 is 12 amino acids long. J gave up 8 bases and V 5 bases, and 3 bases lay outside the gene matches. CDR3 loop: CASSADRGGYTF. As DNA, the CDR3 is TGTGCCAGCAGCGCGGACAGGGGAGGCTACACCTTC.

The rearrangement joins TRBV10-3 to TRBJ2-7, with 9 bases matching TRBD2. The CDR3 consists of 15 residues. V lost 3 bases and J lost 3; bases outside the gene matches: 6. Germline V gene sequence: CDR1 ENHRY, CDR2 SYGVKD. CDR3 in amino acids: CAISDQRLAVYEQYF. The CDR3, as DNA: TGTGCCATCAGTGACCAAAGACTAGCGGTCTACGAGCAGTACTTC.

CDR3 protein: CASSFRQGGNQPQHF. Here the CDR3 DNA reads TGTGCCAGCAGTTTCCGACAGGGGGGCAATCAGCCCCAGCATTTT. V gene TRBV28 combines with J gene TRBJ1-5, with 9 positions matching TRBD1. V gave up 3 bases and J gave up 2 bases; unmatched junction bases: 2. The CDR3 has 15 amino acids. The germline gives CDR1 MDHEN, CDR2 SYDVKM.

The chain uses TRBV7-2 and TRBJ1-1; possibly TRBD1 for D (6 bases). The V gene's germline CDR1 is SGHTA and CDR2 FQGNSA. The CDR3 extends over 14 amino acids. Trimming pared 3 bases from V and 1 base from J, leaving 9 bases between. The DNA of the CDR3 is TGTGCCAGCAGCTTTCAGGGACAGAACACTGAAGCTTTCTTT. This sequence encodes CASSFQGQNTEAFF.

CDR3 in DNA: TGTGCCAGCAGCCGGGACAGCGCGGATGTGGCCCAGTACTTC. This codes for CASSRDSADVAQYF. The V gene is TRBV9, the J gene TRBJ2-5, with 7 bases aligning to TRBD1. Germline V CDR1 and CDR2: SGDLS, YYNGEE. V trimming: 4 bases; J trimming: 9 bases; junction bases outside the gene matches: 12. There are 14 residues in the CDR3.

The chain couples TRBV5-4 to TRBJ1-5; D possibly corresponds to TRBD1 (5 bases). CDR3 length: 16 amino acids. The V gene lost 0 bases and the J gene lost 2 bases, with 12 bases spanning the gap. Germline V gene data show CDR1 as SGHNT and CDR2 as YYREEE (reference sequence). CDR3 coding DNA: TGTGCCAGCAGCTTGGGAGGGACTCATGGCAATCAGCCCCAGCATTTT. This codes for CASSLGGTHGNQPQHF.

CDR3 in DNA: TGTGCCAGCAGCTTGGAGGGGGAAACATACAATGAGCAGTTCTTC. The encoded protein is CASSLEGETYNEQFF. The chain carries TRBV5-5 and TRBJ2-1; TRBD1 might be the D (6 bases). This CDR3 is built from 15 residues. V lost 0 bases, J lost 4 bases, and 11 bases lay in between. The germline V gene encodes CDR1 SGHKS and CDR2 YYEKEE (reference sequence).

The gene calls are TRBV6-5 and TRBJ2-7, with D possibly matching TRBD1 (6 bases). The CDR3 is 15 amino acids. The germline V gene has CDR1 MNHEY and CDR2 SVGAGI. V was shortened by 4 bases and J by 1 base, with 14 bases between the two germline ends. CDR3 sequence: CASSLSQTGSYEQYF. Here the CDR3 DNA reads TGTGCCAGCAGTTTATCACAGACAGGTTCCTACGAGCAGTACTTC.

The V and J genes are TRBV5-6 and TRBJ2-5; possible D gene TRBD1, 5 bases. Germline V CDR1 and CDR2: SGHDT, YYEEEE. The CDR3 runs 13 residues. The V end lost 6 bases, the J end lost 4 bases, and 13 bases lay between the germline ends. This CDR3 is CASNMQGSETQYF. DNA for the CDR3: TGTGCCAGCAATATGCAGGGTTCAGAGACCCAGTACTTC.

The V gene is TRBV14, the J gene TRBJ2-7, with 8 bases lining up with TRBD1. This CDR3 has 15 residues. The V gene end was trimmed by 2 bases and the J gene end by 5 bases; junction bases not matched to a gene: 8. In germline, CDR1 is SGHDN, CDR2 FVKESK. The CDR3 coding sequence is TGTGCCAGCAGCCAAAACAGGGGGTTTCGCGACGAGCAGTACTTC. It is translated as CASSQNRGFRDEQYF.

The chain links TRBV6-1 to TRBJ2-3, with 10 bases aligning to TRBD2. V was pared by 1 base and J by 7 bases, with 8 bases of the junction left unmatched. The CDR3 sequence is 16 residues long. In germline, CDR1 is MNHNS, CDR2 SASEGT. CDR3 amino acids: CASSEVRAGGYNTQYF. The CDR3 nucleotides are TGTGCCAGCAGTGAAGTCCGAGCGGGGGGGTACAATACGCAGTATTTT.

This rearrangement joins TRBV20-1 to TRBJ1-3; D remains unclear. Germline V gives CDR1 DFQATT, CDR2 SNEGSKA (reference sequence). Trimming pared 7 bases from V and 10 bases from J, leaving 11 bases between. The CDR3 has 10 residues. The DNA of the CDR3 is TGCAGTGGCAGCGGGTTGACCATATATTTT. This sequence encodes CSGSGLTIYF.